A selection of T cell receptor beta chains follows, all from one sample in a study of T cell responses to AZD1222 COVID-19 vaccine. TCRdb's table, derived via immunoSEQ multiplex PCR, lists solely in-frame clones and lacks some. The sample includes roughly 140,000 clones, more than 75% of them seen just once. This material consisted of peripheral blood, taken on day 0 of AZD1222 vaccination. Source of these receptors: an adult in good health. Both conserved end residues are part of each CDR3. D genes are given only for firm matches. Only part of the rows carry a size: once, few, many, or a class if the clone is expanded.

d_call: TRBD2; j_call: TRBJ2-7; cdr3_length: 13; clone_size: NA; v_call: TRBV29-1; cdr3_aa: CSVVRAGANEQYF; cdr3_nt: TGCAGCGTCGTTAGAGCGGGAGCCAACGAGCAGTACTTC
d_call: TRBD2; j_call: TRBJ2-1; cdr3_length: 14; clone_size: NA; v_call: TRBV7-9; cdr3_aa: CASSPAGRGMEQFF; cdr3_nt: TGTGCCAGCAGCCCCGCCGGGAGGGGGATGGAGCAGTTCTTC
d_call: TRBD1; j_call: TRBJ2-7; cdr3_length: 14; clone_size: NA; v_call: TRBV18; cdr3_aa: CASSPPDRSYEQYF; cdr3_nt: TGTGCCAGCTCACCACCGGACAGGTCCTACGAGCAGTACTTC
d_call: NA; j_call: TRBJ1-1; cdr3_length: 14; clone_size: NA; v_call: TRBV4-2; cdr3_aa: CASSFPGGSTEAFF; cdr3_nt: TGTGCCAGCAGCTTCCCCGGGGGGAGTACTGAAGCTTTCTTT
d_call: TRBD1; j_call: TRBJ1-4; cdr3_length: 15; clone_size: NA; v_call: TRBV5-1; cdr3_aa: CASSYQGVDGEKLFF; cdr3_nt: TGCGCCAGCAGCTACCAGGGGGTTGATGGTGAAAAACTGTTTTTT
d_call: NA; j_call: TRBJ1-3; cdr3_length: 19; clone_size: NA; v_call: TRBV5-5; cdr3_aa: CASSLGEQGLSLRGGTIYF; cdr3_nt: TGTGCCAGCAGCTTGGGCGAACAGGGTTTGAGTTTGAGAGGAGGCACCATATATTTT
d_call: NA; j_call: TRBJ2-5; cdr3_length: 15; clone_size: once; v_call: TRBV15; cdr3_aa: CATSRGRELQETQYF; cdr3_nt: TGTGCCACCAGCAGAGGGAGGGAATTACAAGAGACCCAGTACTTC
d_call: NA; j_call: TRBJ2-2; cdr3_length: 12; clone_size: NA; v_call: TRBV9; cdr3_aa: CASSEASGELFF; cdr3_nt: TGTGCCAGCAGCGAGGCGTCCGGGGAGCTGTTTTTT
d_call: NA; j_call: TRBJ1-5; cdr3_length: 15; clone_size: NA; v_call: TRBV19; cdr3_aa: CASRGLLGRNQPQHF; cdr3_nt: TGTGCCAGTAGGGGGCTTCTGGGTCGCAATCAGCCCCAGCATTTT
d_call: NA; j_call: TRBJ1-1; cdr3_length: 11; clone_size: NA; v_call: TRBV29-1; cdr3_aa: CSVGVHTEAFF; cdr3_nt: TGCAGCGTTGGGGTACACACTGAAGCTTTCTTT
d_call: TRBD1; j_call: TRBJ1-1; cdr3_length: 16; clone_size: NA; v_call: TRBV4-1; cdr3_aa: CASSQDRDSQYTEAFF; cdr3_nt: TGCGCCAGCAGCCAAGACCGGGACAGCCAATACACTGAAGCTTTCTTT
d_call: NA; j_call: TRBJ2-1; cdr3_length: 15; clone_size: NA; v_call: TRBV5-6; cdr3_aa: CASSLGDSSYNEQFF; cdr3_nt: TGTGCCAGCAGCTTGGGGGACTCCTCCTACAATGAGCAGTTCTTC
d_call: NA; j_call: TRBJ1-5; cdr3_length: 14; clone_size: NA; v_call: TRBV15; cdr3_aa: CATSSERINQPQHF; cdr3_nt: TGTGCCACCAGCAGCGAAAGGATCAATCAGCCCCAGCATTTT
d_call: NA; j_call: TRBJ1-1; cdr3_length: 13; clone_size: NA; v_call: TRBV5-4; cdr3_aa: CASSPARETGAFF; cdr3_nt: TGTGCCAGCAGCCCTGCCCGGGAAACTGGAGCTTTCTTT
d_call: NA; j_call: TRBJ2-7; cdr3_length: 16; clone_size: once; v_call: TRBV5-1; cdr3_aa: CASSLYGSGNTYEQYF; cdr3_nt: TGCGCCAGCAGCCTGTACGGTAGCGGAAATACCTACGAGCAGTACTTC
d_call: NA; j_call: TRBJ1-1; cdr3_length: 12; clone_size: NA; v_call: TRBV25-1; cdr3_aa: CASSEFPKGAFF; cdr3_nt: TGTGCCAGCAGTGAATTCCCCAAAGGAGCTTTCTTT
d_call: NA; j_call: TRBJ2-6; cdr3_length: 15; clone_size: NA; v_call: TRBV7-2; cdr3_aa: CASSPWTSGANVLTF; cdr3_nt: TGTGCCAGCAGCCCCTGGACCTCTGGGGCCAACGTCCTGACTTTC